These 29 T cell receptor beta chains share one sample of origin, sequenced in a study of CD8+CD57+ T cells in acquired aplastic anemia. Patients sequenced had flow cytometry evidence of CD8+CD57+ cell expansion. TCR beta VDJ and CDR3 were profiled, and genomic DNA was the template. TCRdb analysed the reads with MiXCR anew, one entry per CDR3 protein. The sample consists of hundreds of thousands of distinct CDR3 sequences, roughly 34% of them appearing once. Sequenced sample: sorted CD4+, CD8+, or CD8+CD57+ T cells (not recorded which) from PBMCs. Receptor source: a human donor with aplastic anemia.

The CDR3 region has the DNA TGCAGCGCGGGACAGAACTCTGGAAACACCTTC. Protein: CSAGQNSGNTF. V gene TRBV29-1 combines with J gene TRBJ1-2, with 7 bases identical to TRBD1. V lost 7 bases, J lost 12 bases, and 11 bases stayed unmatched. This CDR3 contains 11 residues. Germline V CDR1 and CDR2: SQVTM, ANQGSEA.

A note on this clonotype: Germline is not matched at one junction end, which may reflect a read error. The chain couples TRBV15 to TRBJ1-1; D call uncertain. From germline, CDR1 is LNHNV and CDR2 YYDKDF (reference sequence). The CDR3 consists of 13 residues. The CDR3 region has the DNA TGTGCCATCAGCAGAGGTCTTGGCACTGAAGCTTTCTTT. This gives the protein CAISRGLGTEAFF.

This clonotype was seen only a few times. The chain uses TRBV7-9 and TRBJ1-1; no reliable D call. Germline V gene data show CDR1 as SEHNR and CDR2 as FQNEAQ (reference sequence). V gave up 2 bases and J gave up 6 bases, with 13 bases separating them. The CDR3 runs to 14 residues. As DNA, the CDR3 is TGTGCCAGCAGCTTAAATGTGAAAGGACCTGAAGCTTTCTTT. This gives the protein CASSLNVKGPEAFF.

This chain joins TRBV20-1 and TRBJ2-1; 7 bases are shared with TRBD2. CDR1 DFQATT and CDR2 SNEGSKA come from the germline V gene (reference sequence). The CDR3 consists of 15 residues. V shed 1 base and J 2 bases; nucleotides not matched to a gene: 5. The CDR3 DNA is TGCAGTGCTAGAGGGACTAGACAAACCTACAATGAGCAGTTCTTC. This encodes CSARGTRQTYNEQFF.

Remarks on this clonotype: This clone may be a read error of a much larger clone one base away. The CDR3 loop is CASSLTQAVGQYF. CDR3 bases: TGTGCCAGCAGTCTAACCCAAGCAGTGGGGCAGTACTTC. This chain uses TRBV7-2 with TRBJ2-7, with D hard to call. The V gene lost 6 bases and the J gene lost 9 bases, with 18 bases spanning the gap. CDR1 is SGHTA and CDR2 is FQGNSA in the germline V gene. The CDR3 has 13 amino acids.

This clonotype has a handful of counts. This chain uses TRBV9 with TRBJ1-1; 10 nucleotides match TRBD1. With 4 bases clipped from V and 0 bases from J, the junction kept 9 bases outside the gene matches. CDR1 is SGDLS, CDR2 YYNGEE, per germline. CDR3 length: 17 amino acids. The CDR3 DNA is TGTGCCAGCAGCCACGGGACAGGGGACTATATGAACACTGAAGCTTTCTTT. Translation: CASSHGTGDYMNTEAFF.

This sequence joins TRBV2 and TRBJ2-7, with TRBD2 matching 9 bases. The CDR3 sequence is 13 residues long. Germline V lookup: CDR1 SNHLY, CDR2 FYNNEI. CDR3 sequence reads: CASGLANYYEQYF. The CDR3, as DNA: TGTGCTAGCGGACTAGCGAACTACTACGAGCAGTACTTC. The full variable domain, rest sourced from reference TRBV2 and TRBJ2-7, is EPEVTQTPSHQVTQMGQEVILRCVPISNHLYFYWYRQILGQKVEFLVSFYNNEISEKSEIFDDQFSVERPDGSNFTLKIRSTKLEDSAMYFCASGLANYYEQYFGPGTRLTVT.

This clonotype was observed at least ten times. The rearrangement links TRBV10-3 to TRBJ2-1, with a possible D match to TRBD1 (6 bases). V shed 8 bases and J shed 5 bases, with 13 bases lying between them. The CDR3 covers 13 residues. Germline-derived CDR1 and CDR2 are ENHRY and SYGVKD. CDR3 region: CAIYTGQNNEQFF. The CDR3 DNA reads TGTGCCATCTATACAGGGCAAAACAATGAGCAGTTCTTC.

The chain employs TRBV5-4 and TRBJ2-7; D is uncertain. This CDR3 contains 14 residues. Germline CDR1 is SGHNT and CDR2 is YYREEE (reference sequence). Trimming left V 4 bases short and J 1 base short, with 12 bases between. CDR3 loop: CASSPTVESYEQYF. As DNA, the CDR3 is TGTGCCAGCAGCCCGACCGTGGAGTCCTACGAGCAGTACTTC.

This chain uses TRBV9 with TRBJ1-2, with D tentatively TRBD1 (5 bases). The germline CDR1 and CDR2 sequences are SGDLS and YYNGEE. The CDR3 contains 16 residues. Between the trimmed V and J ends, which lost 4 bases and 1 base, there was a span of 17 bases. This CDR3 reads CASSPDPGGNNYGYTF. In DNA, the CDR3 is TGTGCCAGCAGCCCAGACCCCGGGGGGAATAACTATGGCTACACCTTC.

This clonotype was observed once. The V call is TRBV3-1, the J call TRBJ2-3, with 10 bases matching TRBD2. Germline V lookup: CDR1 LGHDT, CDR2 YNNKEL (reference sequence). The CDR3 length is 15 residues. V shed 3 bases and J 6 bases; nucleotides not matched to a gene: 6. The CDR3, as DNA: TGTGCCAGCAGCCACCAGCGGGGGGGCCCCGATACGCAGTATTTT. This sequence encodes CASSHQRGGPDTQYF.

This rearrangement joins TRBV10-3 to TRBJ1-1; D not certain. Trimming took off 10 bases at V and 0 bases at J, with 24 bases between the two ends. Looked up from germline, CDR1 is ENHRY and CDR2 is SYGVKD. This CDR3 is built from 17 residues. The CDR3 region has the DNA TGTGCCAGCAAGAAGGTCGCCGACTCCTCCATGAACACTGAAGCTTTCTTT. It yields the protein CASKKVADSSMNTEAFF.

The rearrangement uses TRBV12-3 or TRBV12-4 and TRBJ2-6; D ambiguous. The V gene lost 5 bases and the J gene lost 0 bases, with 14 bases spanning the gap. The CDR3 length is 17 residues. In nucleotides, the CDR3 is TGTGCCAGCAGTAGAGCCCATGCTGGCTCTGGGGCCAACGTCCTGACTTTC. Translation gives CASSRAHAGSGANVLTF.

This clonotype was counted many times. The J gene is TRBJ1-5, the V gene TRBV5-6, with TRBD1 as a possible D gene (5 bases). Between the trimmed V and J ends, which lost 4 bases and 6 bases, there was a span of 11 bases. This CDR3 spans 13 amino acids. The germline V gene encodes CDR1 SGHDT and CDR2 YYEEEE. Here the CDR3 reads CASSGTGSQPQHF. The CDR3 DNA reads TGTGCCAGCAGCGGAACAGGCAGTCAGCCCCAGCATTTT.

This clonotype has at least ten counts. The CDR3 region is CSVEWPGAGTEAFF. The DNA of the CDR3 is TGCAGCGTTGAATGGCCAGGGGCGGGCACTGAAGCTTTCTTT. The chain carries TRBV29-1 and TRBJ1-1; tentative D call: TRBD1 (6 bases). CDR3 length: 14 amino acids. The germline V gene encodes CDR1 SQVTM and CDR2 ANQGSEA. V was cut by 2 bases and J by 4 bases, with 14 bases left in between.

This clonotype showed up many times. CDR3 protein: CSARQGMNTEAFF. In DNA, the CDR3 is TGCAGCGCAAGACAGGGGATGAACACTGAAGCTTTCTTT. The V call is TRBV29-1, the J call TRBJ1-1; 8 nucleotides align to TRBD1. CDR3 length equals 13 residues. From germline, CDR1 is SQVTM and CDR2 ANQGSEA. V was clipped by 7 bases and J by 0 bases; unmatched bases: 4.

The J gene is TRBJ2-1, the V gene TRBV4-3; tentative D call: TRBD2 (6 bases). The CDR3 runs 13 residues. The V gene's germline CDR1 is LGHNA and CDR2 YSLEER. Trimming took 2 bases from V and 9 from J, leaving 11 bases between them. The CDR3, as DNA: TGCGCCAGCAGCCAATCACGGGGAGGTGAGCAGTTCTTC. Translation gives CASSQSRGGEQFF.

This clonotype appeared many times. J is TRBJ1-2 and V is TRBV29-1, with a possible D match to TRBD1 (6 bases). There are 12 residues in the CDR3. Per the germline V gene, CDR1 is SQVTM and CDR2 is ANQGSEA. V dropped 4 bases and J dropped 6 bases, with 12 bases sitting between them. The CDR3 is CSVVWTEHGYTF. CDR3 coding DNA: TGCAGCGTTGTATGGACAGAGCATGGCTACACCTTC.

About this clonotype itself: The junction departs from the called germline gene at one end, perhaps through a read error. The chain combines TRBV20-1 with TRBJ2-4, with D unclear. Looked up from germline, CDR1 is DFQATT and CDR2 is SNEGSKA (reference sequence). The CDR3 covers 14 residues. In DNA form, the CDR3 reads TGCAGTGCTCCTACGGGCGGAGCCCAAAACATTCAGTACTTC. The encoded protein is CSAPTGGAQNIQYF.

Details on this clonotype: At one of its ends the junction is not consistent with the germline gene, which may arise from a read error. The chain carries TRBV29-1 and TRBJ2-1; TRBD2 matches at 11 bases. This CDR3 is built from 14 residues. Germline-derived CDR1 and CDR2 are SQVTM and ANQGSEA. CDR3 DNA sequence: TGCAGCGTTGAAATAGCGGGAGGGCCTTCTGAGCAGCTCTTC. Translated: CSVEIAGGPSEQLF.

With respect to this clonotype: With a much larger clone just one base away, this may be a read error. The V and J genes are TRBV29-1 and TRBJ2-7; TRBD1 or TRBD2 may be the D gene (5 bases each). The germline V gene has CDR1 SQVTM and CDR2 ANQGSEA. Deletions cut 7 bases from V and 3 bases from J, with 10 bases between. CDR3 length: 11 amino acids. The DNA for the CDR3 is TGCAGCGCCGGGGCAGACTACGAGCAGTACTTC. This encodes CSAGADYEQYF.

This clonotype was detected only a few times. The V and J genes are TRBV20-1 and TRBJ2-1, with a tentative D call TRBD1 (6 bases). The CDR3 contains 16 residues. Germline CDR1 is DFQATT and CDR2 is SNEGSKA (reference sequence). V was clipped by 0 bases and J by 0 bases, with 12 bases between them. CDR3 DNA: TGCAGTGCTAGAGATTTAGGGGGTAGCTCCTACAATGAGCAGTTCTTC. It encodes CSARDLGGSSYNEQFF.

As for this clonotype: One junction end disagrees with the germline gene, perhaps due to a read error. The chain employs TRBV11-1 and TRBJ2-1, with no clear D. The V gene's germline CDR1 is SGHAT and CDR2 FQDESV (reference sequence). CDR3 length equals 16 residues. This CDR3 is CASSHWRRGPGDFTRF. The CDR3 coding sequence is TGTGCCAGCAGCCACTGGCGGAGAGGCCCTGGGGATTTTACCCGCTTC. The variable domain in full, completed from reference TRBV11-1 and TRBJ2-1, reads EAEVAQSPRYKITEKSQAVAFWCDPISGHATLYWYRQILGQGPELLVQFQDESVVDDSQLPKDRFSAERLKGVDSTLKIQPAELGDSAMYLCASSHWRRGPGDFTRFGPGTRLTVL.

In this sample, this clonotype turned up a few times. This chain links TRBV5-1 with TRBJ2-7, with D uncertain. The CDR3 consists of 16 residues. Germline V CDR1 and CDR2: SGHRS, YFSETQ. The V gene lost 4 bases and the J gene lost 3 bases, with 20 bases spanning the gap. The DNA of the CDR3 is TGCGCCAGCAGCCCAACGACATCCTCCCTGAACTACGAGCAGTACTTC. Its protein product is CASSPTTSSLNYEQYF.

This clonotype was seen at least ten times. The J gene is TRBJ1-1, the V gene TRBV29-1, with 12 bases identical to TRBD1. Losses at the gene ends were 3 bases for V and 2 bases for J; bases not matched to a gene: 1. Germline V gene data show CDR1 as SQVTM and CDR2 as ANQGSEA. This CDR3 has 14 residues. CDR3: CSVDGTGGNTEAFF. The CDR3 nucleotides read TGCAGCGTTGATGGGACAGGGGGCAACACTGAAGCTTTCTTT.

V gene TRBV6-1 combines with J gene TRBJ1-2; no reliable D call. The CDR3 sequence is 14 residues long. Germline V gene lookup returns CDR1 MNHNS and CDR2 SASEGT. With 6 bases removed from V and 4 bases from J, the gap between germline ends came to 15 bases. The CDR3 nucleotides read TGTGCCAGCAGCCCCGGGCCCCTCGGCTATGGCTACACCTTC. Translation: CASSPGPLGYGYTF.

The CDR3 DNA reads TGTGCCAGCAGCTTAGACTCGTTTTCTGACAATGAGCAGTTCTTC. This translates into CASSLDSFSDNEQFF. This chain joins TRBV7-7 and TRBJ2-1; D gene unclear. Trimming shortened V by 1 base and J by 5 bases, and 12 bases separated the two germline ends. CDR3 length: 15 residues. Germline V gene sequence: CDR1 SSHAT, CDR2 FNYEAQ (reference sequence).

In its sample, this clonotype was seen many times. CDR3 loop: CSAIGEQGIVGKDGYTF. The CDR3, as DNA: TGCAGTGCTATAGGGGAGCAGGGAATCGTCGGAAAGGATGGCTACACCTTC. This chain links TRBV20-1 with TRBJ1-2; weak D call: TRBD1 (5 bases). There are 17 residues in the CDR3. V lost 4 bases and J 6 bases, leaving 27 bases between the germline ends. CDR1 is DFQATT, CDR2 SNEGSKA, per germline (reference sequence).

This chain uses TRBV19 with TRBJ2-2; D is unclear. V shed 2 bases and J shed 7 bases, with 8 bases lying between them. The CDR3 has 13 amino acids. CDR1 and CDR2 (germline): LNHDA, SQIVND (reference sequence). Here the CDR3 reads CASSILGRGELFF. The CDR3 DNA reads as TGTGCCAGTAGTATATTGGGCCGCGGGGAGCTGTTTTTT.